Below, 25 T cell receptor beta chains from the same sample are listed, as sequenced in a study of early T cells in non-severe SARS-CoV-2 infection. TCRdb ran MiXCR on the 5' RACE reads and lists one entry per CDR3 protein. The sample lists under 90,000 distinct CDR3 sequences; less than 15% were seen once. Sequenced input: whole blood. The receptors come from an adult who was a healthcare worker with PCR-confirmed SARS-CoV-2 infection or an uninfected control (not recorded which).

This clonotype was seen only a few times. The chain recombines TRBV20-1 with TRBJ2-7, with 7 bases that match TRBD1. This CDR3 has 13 amino acids. Germline CDR1 and CDR2: DFQATT and SNEGSKA (reference sequence). Unmatched junction bases numbered 8, after V lost 6 bases and J lost 3 bases. The CDR3 DNA is TGCAGTGCCATTGATACAGGGGTCTACGAGCAGTACTTC. Protein sequence: CSAIDTGVYEQYF.

At least ten counts were recorded for this clonotype. One junction end disagrees with the germline gene, perhaps due to a read error. The genes are TRBV19 and TRBJ2-6, with 7 positions matching TRBD2. The germline V gene encodes CDR1 LNHDA and CDR2 SQIVND (reference sequence). This CDR3 is built from 15 residues. CDR3 sequence (DNA): TGCGCGAGCGGGGAAGGTATTTCTGGGGCCAACGTCCTGACTTTC. Translating gives CASGEGISGANVLTF.

This clonotype has more than one count but fewer than ten. The CDR3 bases are TGCAGTGCTAGACCCCTGGGAAACACCATATATTTT. It yields the protein CSARPLGNTIYF. V usage is TRBV20-1 and J usage is TRBJ1-3; D unresolved. The germline V gene encodes CDR1 DFQATT and CDR2 SNEGSKA (reference sequence). The CDR3 has 12 residues. V was pared by 2 bases and J by 4 bases, with 6 bases between.

The V and J genes are TRBV19 and TRBJ1-2; the D gene is possibly TRBD1 (6 bases). This CDR3 spans 16 amino acids. V lost 7 bases to trimming and J lost 2 bases, with 20 bases between them. In germline, CDR1 is LNHDA, CDR2 SQIVND (reference sequence). The CDR3 loop reads CASTSPVDSANYGYTF. CDR3 bases: TGTGCCAGTACCTCACCCGTGGACAGCGCCAACTATGGCTACACCTTC.

The chain is built from TRBV29-1 and TRBJ2-5, with no clear D. The CDR3 is 11 residues long. The germline V gene has CDR1 SQVTM and CDR2 ANQGSEA. V lost 7 bases and J 1 base, leaving 7 bases between the germline ends. CDR3 bases: TGCAGCGCAACACCCCAAGAGACCCAGTACTTC. Its protein product is CSATPQETQYF.

The CDR3 region is CASSSWIQGVTQYF. For the CDR3, the DNA is TGTGCCAGCAGTTCCTGGATACAGGGAGTCACGCAGTATTTT. The chain has TRBV28 and TRBJ2-3, with a tentative D call TRBD1 (6 bases). Trimming took 4 bases from V and 9 from J, leaving 17 bases between them. Germline V lookup: CDR1 MDHEN, CDR2 SYDVKM. CDR3 length equals 14 residues. Complete variable domain (other parts from reference TRBV28 and TRBJ2-3): DVKVTQSSRYLVKRTGEKVFLECVQDMDHENMFWYRQDPGLGLRLIYFSYDVKMKEKGDIPEGYSVSREKKERFSLILESASTNQTSMYLCASSSWIQGVTQYFGPGTRLTVL.

This clonotype turned up a few times. The chain uses TRBV19 and TRBJ1-5, with 7 bases identical to TRBD1. Germline V gene data show CDR1 as LNHDA and CDR2 as SQIVND (reference sequence). CDR3 size: 16 residues. J gave up 2 bases and V 4 bases, and 8 bases lay outside the gene matches. The chain's CDR3 is CASSTRQGLGNQPQHF. Written as DNA, the CDR3 is TGTGCCAGTAGTACCCGACAGGGTTTGGGCAATCAGCCCCAGCATTTT.

There are a few counts of this clonotype. V usage is TRBV28 and J usage is TRBJ2-1; D is unclear. Trimming took off 4 bases at V and 10 bases at J, with 8 bases between the two ends. CDR1 is MDHEN, CDR2 SYDVKM, per germline. This CDR3 comprises 11 residues. The CDR3 nucleotides read TGTGCCAGCAGTTATGGGCAGGAGCAGTTCTTC. It is translated as CASSYGQEQFF. Filled out from reference TRBV28 and TRBJ2-1, the complete variable domain reads DVKVTQSSRYLVKRTGEKVFLECVQDMDHENMFWYRQDPGLGLRLIYFSYDVKMKEKGDIPEGYSVSREKKERFSLILESASTNQTSMYLCASSYGQEQFFGPGTRLTVL.

The chain links TRBV2 to TRBJ1-2, with 7 positions matching TRBD1. Germline CDR1 and CDR2: SNHLY and FYNNEI. J lost 4 bases, V lost 4 bases, and 6 bases had no gene match. The CDR3 totals 14 residues. This CDR3 reads CASSADRNLYGYTF. The CDR3 DNA reads TGTGCCAGCAGTGCGGACAGGAATCTCTATGGCTACACCTTC.

A note on this clonotype: At one boundary the junction diverges from the germline segment, which might be a read error. The genes are TRBV7-7 and TRBJ2-3, with 8 bases aligning to TRBD1. This CDR3 contains 16 residues. Germline loops: CDR1 SSHAT, CDR2 FNYEAQ (reference sequence). As DNA, the CDR3 is TGTGCTAGCAGCTTAGACAGGGGACAAGGAACAGATACGCAGTATTTT. Its translation is CASSLDRGQGTDTQYF.

V gene TRBV7-2 combines with J gene TRBJ1-5; unclear D gene. CDR3 length: 13 amino acids. V was shortened by 5 bases and J by 10 bases, with 15 bases between the two germline ends. Germline loops: CDR1 SGHTA, CDR2 FQGNSA. The CDR3 loop reads CASSADPIAPQHF. In DNA form, the CDR3 reads TGTGCCAGCAGCGCAGACCCAATCGCTCCCCAGCATTTT.

J is TRBJ1-5 and V is TRBV7-8; the D is unclear. CDR3 length: 15 amino acids. Germline V gene data show CDR1 as SGHVS and CDR2 as FQNEAQ. The V end was cut by 2 bases, the J end by 3 bases, with 11 bases between. The CDR3 nucleotides read TGTGCCAGCAGCTTAAGTAGGTCAGACAATCAGCCCCAGCATTTT. Translating gives CASSLSRSDNQPQHF.

The rearrangement uses TRBV5-4 and TRBJ1-2; tentative D call: TRBD1 (5 bases). V was trimmed by 4 bases and J by 4 bases, leaving 14 bases between them. The CDR3 extends over 14 amino acids. Germline CDR1 SGHNT, CDR2 YYREEE (reference sequence). CDR3 sequence: CASSEEGPSYGYTF. The CDR3 DNA reads as TGTGCCAGCAGCGAAGAGGGACCGAGCTATGGCTACACCTTC.

This clonotype has ten or more counts. The V call is TRBV6-4, the J call TRBJ2-7; 9 bases agree with TRBD1. V shed 5 bases and J 0 bases; nucleotides not matched to a gene: 5. This CDR3 has 15 amino acids. The V gene's germline CDR1 is MRHNA and CDR2 SNTAGT. DNA of the CDR3: TGTGCCAGCAGTCCCGGACAGGGGAGCTCCTACGAGCAGTACTTC. Translation: CASSPGQGSSYEQYF.

This clonotype was counted many times. The genes are TRBV19 and TRBJ1-2, with D unclear. Germline lookup yields CDR1 LNHDA and CDR2 SQIVND (reference sequence). CDR3 length: 13 amino acids. With 1 base removed from V and 4 bases from J, the gap between germline ends came to 7 bases. In nucleotides, the CDR3 is TGTGCCAGTAGTATAGGGATCGGCTATGGCTACACCTTC. It is translated as CASSIGIGYGYTF.

This rearrangement joins TRBV11-2 to TRBJ2-2, with D perhaps TRBD1 (6 bases). The CDR3 is made up of 16 amino acids. The germline V gene has CDR1 SGHAT and CDR2 FQNNGV. The V and J ends lost 5 bases and 5 bases respectively, with 18 bases between them. The CDR3 here is CASSDPTGFWTGELFF. The CDR3 region has the DNA TGTGCCAGCAGCGACCCCACAGGGTTTTGGACCGGGGAGCTGTTTTTT.

This clonotype was recorded a few times. The chain combines TRBV28 with TRBJ2-3, with D unclear. The CDR3 length is 11 residues. The germline V and J ends were trimmed by 6 bases and 3 bases, with 4 bases remaining between them. CDR1 is MDHEN, CDR2 SYDVKM, per germline. The CDR3 DNA follows: TGTGCCAGCAGGGAAACAGATACGCAGTATTTT. Amino acids: CASRETDTQYF.

This clonotype was picked up a small number of times. The gene calls are TRBV28 and TRBJ2-7; no clear D gene. The ends were cut back, 7 bases at V and 0 bases at J, with 7 bases in the middle. The CDR3 is 12 amino acids. Germline CDR1 MDHEN, CDR2 SYDVKM. CDR3 protein: CASTHSSYEQYF. DNA of the CDR3: TGTGCCAGCACCCACTCCTCCTACGAGCAGTACTTC.

This chain connects TRBV6-5 to TRBJ1-2, with 7 bases lining up with TRBD1. J lost 1 base, V lost 5 bases, and 16 bases had no gene match. The CDR3 spans 18 residues. Germline V gives CDR1 MNHEY, CDR2 SVGAGI. The CDR3 coding sequence is TGTGCCAGCAGTCAGAATTCCGGGACAGCCAGCCTTAACTATGGCTACACCTTC. As protein: CASSQNSGTASLNYGYTF.

This clonotype has ten or more counts. V is TRBV15 and J is TRBJ2-1; no definite D call. Germline CDR1 is LNHNV and CDR2 is YYDKDF (reference sequence). CDR3 length: 14 residues. V lost 0 bases and J 6 bases, leaving 9 bases between the germline ends. DNA for the CDR3: TGTGCCACCAGCAGAGATCCCAGATCCAATGAGCAGTTCTTC. Translated: CATSRDPRSNEQFF. Drawing the rest from reference TRBV15 and TRBJ2-1, the complete variable domain is DAMVIQNPRYQVTQFGKPVTLSCSQTLNHNVMYWYQQKSSQAPKLLFHYYDKDFNNEADTPDNFQSRRPNTSFCFLDIRSPGLGDTAMYLCATSRDPRSNEQFFGPGTRLTVL.

The genes are TRBV20-1 and TRBJ2-1; 10 positions agree with TRBD2. Trimming at V came to 2 bases and at J to 3 bases, leaving 1 base not matched to a gene. The CDR3 length is 14 residues. CDR1 is DFQATT and CDR2 is SNEGSKA in the germline V gene (reference sequence). CDR3 DNA sequence: TGCAGTGCTAGACTAGCGGGGGACTACAATGAGCAGTTCTTC. This sequence encodes CSARLAGDYNEQFF.

This clonotype was seen many times. Sequence at one end of the junction differs from germline and may be a read error. The chain uses TRBV7-7 and TRBJ2-5, with no clear D. Looked up from germline, CDR1 is SSHAT and CDR2 is FNYEAQ (reference sequence). There are 15 residues in the CDR3. The CDR3 coding sequence is TGTGCTAGCAGCTTCGCAGGCTCGTTCCAAGAGACCCAGTACTTC. Translated: CASSFAGSFQETQYF.

Only a few counts were recorded for this clonotype. The chain joins TRBV11-1 to TRBJ1-1; maybe TRBD1 (6 bases). The CDR3 has 14 residues. CDR1 is SGHAT and CDR2 is FQDESV in the germline V gene (reference sequence). V was cut by 5 bases and J by 7 bases, with 17 bases left in between. The CDR3 coding sequence is TGTGCCAGCAGCCCACGAGGGGGGTCATTTGAAGCTTTCTTT. It is translated as CASSPRGGSFEAFF.

This clonotype was detected many times. V and J are TRBV4-3 and TRBJ1-6, with TRBD1 identical over 7 bases. The CDR3 runs 14 residues. V gave up 2 bases and J gave up 7 bases; unmatched junction bases: 2. Per germline, CDR1 LGHNA and CDR2 YSLEER. In DNA, the CDR3 is TGCGCCAGCAGCCAAAACAGGGGAAATTCACCCCTCCACTTT. Encoded protein: CASSQNRGNSPLHF.

At least ten counts were recorded for this clonotype. The J gene is TRBJ1-5, the V gene TRBV5-1; D is perhaps TRBD1 (6 bases). Germline CDR1 is SGHRS and CDR2 is YFSETQ. V was clipped by 0 bases and J by 4 bases, with 14 bases between them. The CDR3 contains 16 residues. This CDR3 reads CASSLVSGGPNQPQHF. CDR3 in DNA: TGCGCCAGCAGCTTGGTATCGGGGGGCCCTAATCAGCCCCAGCATTTT.